The T cell receptor (beta chain) described here comes from a study of blood T cell repertoires in COVID-19. Study information: Acute and convalescent COVID-19 specimens originated in the United States, Italy and Spain. PBMCs, B-cell-depleted T cells, or T cells provided the cDNA or gDNA that made up the material.

V was clipped by 8 bases and J by 8 bases; unmatched bases: 4. Germline loops: CDR1 MDHEN, CDR2 SYDVKM. The CDR3 contains 12 residues. Original processing methods: Counts of nucleated cells, estimated from reference gene primer amplification, were obtained. Some clones are missing from TCRdb's copy, which holds only in-frame ones; the method was immunoSEQ multiplex PCR. V and J calls and clone size are as listed in that table; D and trimming were resolved from the DNA. The data show a few hundred thousand clones, roughly nine tenths seen once. This clonotype originated in a woman in her 40s who had recovered from COVID-19. The V and J genes are TRBV28 and TRBJ1-2; 11 bases line up with TRBD1. Source material: peripheral blood. In DNA, the CDR3 is TGTGCCAGCGGGGACAGGGGGAGAGGCTACACCTTC. Encoded protein: CASGDRGRGYTF.